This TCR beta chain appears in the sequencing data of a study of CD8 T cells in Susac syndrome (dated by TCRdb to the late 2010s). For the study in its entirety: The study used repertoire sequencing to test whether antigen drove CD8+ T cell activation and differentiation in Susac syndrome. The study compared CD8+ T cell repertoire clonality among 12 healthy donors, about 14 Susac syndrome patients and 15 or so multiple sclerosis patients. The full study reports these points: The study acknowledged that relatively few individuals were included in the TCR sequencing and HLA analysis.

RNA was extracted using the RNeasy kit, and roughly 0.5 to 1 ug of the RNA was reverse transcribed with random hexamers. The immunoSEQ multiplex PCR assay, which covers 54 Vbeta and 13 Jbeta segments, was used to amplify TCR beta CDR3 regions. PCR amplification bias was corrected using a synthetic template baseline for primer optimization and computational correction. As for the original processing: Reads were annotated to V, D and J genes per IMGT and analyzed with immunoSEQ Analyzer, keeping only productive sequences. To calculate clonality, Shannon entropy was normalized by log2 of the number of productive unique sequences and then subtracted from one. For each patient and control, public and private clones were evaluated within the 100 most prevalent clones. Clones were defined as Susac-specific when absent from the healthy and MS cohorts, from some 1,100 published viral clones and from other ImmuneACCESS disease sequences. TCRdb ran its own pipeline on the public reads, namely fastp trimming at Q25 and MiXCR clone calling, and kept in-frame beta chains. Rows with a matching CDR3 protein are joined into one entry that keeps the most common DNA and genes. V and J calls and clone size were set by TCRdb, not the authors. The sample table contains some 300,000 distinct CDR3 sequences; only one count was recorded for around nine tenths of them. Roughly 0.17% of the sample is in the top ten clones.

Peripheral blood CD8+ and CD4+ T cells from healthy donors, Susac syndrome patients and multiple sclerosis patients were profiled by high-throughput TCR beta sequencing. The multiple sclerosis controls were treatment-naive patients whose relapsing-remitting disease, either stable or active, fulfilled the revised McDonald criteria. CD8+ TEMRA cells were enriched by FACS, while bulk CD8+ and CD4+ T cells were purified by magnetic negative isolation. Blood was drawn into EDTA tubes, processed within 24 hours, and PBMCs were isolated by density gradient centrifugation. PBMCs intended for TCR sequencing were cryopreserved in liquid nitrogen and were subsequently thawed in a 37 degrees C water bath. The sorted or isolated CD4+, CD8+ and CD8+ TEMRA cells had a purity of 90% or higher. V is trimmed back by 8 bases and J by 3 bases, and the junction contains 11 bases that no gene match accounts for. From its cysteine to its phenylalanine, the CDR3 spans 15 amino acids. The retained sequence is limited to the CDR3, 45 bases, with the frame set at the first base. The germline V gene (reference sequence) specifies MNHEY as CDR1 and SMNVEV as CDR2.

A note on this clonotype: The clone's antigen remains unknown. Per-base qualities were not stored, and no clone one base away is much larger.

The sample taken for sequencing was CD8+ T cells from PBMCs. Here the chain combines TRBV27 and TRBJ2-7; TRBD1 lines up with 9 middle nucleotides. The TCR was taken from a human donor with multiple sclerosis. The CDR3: CASGGGGQGFYEQYF. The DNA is TGTGCCAGCGGTGGGGGGGGACAGGGTTTCTACGAGCAGTACTTC.